Below are 10 T cell receptor beta chains sequenced from a single sample in a study of T cell responses to AZD1222 COVID-19 vaccine. The table came from immunoSEQ multiplex PCR; TCRdb's copy has only in-frame clones and leaves some out. There are approximately 150,000 clones in the sample; 80% to 95% occur only once, and less than 2.5% lies in the top ten. The sample was peripheral blood, taken on day 0 of AZD1222 vaccination. These receptors all stem from an adult in good health.

The chain links TRBV5-4 to TRBJ1-2, with 8 bases lining up with TRBD1. Germline-derived CDR1 and CDR2 are SGHNT and YYREEE (reference sequence). The junction had 4 bases not matched to a gene; V was cut back by 0 bases and J by 6 bases. CDR3 length: 14 amino acids. The CDR3 spells CASSLEQGANGYTF. DNA for the CDR3: TGTGCCAGCAGCTTGGAGCAGGGGGCGAATGGCTACACCTTC.

The chain has TRBV20-1 and TRBJ1-5; D uncertain. The CDR3 is 12 residues long. Trimming took 3 bases from V and 1 from J, leaving 4 bases between them. From germline, CDR1 is DFQATT and CDR2 SNEGSKA (reference sequence). CDR3 DNA: TGCAGTGCTAGTTACAGCAATCAGCCCCAGCATTTT. This codes for CSASYSNQPQHF.

The rearrangement uses TRBV3-1 (or the pseudogene TRBV3-2) and TRBJ2-3; possibly TRBD1 or TRBD2 for D (5 bases each). The V end lost 1 base, the J end lost 1 base, and 18 bases lay between the germline ends. This CDR3 comprises 18 residues. Germline V gene lookup returns CDR1 LGHDT and CDR2 YNNKEL (reference sequence). The CDR3 loop reads CASSQGGWGTTGTDTQYF. CDR3 coding DNA: TGTGCCAGCAGCCAAGGTGGTTGGGGGACCACGGGCACAGATACGCAGTATTTT.

This clone was counted once. The V call is TRBV3-1 (or the pseudogene TRBV3-2), the J call TRBJ1-2; D unclear. The CDR3 has 13 amino acids. Deletions cut 1 base from V and 8 bases from J, with 11 bases between. Germline assignment: CDR1 LGHDT and CDR2 YNNKEL (reference sequence). Here the CDR3 reads CASSQVEGGGYTF. For the CDR3, the DNA is TGTGCCAGCAGCCAAGTGGAGGGTGGGGGCTACACCTTC.

The chain joins TRBV28 to TRBJ1-2; tentative D call: TRBD1 (5 bases). Per germline, CDR1 MDHEN and CDR2 SYDVKM. The V end was cut by 5 bases, the J end by 4 bases, with 20 bases between. CDR3 size: 16 residues. CDR3 sequence (DNA): TGTGCCAGCAGTCCCCCGACAGCCTCTGGGACCTATGGCTACACCTTC. Residues: CASSPPTASGTYGYTF.

CDR3: CASSLASEYSPLHF. CDR3 sequence (DNA): TGCGCCAGCAGCTTGGCCTCTGAGTATTCACCCCTCCACTTT. The J gene is TRBJ1-6, the V gene TRBV5-1; no definite D call. The CDR3 length is 14 residues. The V gene's germline CDR1 is SGHRS and CDR2 YFSETQ. V dropped 0 bases and J dropped 8 bases, with 9 bases sitting between them.

The chain recombines TRBV7-9 with TRBJ2-3; D remains ambiguous. The CDR3 consists of 13 residues. Looked up from germline, CDR1 is SEHNR and CDR2 is FQNEAQ (reference sequence). The V end was cut by 2 bases, the J end by 10 bases, with 13 bases between. For the CDR3, the DNA is TGTGCCAGCAGCTTATTGAGTGGGGATGCGCAGTATTTT. Translating gives CASSLLSGDAQYF.

J is TRBJ1-5 and V is TRBV7-2; D perhaps matches TRBD1 (5 bases). Germline V gene sequence: CDR1 SGHTA, CDR2 FQGNSA. This CDR3 is built from 17 residues. Trimming took 5 bases from V and 5 from J, leaving 22 bases between them. CDR3 nucleotide sequence: TGTGCCAGCAGCCCCAGTCCTTACAGGAGGCGGTATCAGCCCCAGCATTTT. Translated, it gives CASSPSPYRRRYQPQHF.

This chain links TRBV5-1 with TRBJ2-5; 10 nucleotides line up with TRBD1. V shed 4 bases and J 2 bases; nucleotides not matched to a gene: 8. The CDR3 runs to 16 residues. The germline V gene has CDR1 SGHRS and CDR2 YFSETQ. Here the CDR3 reads CASSVSRDRGQETQYF. The DNA of the CDR3 is TGCGCCAGCAGCGTCTCCCGGGACAGGGGTCAAGAGACCCAGTACTTC.

The chain carries TRBV5-1 and TRBJ2-3; maybe TRBD1 (6 bases). In germline, CDR1 is SGHRS, CDR2 YFSETQ. The length of the CDR3 is 13 residues. The V end was cut by 4 bases, the J end by 7 bases, with 13 bases between. This CDR3 is CASSVGGQNTQYF. In DNA, the CDR3 is TGCGCCAGCAGCGTAGGTGGACAGAATACGCAGTATTTT.